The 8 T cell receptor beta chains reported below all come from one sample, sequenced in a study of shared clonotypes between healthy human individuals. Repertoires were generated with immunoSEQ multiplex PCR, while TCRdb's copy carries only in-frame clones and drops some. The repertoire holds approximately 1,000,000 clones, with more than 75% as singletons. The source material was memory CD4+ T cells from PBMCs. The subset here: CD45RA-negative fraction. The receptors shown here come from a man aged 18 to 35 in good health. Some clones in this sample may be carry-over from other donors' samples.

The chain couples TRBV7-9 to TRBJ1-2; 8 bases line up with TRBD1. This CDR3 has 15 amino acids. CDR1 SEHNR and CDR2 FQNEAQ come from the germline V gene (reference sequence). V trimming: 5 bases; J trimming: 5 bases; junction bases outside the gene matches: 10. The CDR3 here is CASSPADREVYGYTF. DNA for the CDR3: TGTGCCAGCAGCCCCGCGGACAGGGAGGTGTATGGCTACACCTTC.

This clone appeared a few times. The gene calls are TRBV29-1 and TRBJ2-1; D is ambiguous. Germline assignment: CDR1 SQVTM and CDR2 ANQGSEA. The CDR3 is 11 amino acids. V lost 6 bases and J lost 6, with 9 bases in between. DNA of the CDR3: TGCAGCGTATCAGAAGGCAATGAGCAGTTCTTC. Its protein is CSVSEGNEQFF.

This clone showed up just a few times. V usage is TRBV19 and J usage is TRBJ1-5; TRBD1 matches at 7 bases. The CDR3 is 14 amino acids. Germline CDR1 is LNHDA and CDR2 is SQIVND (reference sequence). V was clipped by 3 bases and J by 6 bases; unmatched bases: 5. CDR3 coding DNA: TGTGCCAGTAGTATTGTGACAGGGAGTCAGCCCCAGCATTTT. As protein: CASSIVTGSQPQHF.

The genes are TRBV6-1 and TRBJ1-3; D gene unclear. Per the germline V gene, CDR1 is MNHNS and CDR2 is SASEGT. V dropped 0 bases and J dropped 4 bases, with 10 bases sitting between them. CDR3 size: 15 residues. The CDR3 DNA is TGTGCCAGCAGTGAAGCTTTTCGGGGAGGAAACACCATATATTTT. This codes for CASSEAFRGGNTIYF.

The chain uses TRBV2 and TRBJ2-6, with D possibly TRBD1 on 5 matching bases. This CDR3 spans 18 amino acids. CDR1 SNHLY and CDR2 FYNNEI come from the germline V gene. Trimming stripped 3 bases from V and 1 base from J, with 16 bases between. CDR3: CASSEGWGRVSGANVLTF. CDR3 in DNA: TGTGCCAGCAGTGAGGGTTGGGGCAGAGTATCTGGGGCCAACGTCCTGACTTTC.

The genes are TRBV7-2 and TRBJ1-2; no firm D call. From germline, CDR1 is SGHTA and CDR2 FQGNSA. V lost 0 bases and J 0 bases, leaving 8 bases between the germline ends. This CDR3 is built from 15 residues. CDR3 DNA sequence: TGTGCCAGCAGCTTAGCGCCAGGAACTAACTATGGCTACACCTTC. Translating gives CASSLAPGTNYGYTF.

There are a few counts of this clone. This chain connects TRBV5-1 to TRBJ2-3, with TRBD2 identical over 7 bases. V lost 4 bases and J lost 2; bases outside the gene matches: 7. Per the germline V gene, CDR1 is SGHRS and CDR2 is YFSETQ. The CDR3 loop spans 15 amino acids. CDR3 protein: CASSAGGLYTDTQYF. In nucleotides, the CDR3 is TGCGCCAGCAGCGCCGGGGGACTATACACAGATACGCAGTATTTT.

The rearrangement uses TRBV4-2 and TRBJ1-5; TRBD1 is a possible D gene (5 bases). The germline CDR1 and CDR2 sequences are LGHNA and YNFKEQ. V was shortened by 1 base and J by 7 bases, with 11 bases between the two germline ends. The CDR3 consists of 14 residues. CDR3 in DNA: TGTGCCAGCAGCCAAGGGGCGGGGGACCAGCCCCAGCATTTT. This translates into CASSQGAGDQPQHF.